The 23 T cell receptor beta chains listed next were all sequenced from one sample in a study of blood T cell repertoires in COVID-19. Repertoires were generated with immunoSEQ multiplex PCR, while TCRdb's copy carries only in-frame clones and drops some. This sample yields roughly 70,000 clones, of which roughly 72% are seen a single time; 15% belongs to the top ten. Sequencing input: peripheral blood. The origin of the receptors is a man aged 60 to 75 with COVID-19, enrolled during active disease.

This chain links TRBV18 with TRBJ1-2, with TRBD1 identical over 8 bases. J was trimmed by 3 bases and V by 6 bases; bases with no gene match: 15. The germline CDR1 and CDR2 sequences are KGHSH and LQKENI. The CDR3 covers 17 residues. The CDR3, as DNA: TGTGCCAGCTCCGCAGCTGCCAGGGGGCGCGGGGACTATGGCTACACCTTC. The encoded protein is CASSAAARGRGDYGYTF.

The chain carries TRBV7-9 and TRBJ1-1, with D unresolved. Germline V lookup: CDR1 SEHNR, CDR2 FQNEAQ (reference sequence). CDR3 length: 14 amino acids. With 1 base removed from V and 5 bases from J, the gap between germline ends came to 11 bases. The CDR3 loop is CASSLGGLSTEAFF. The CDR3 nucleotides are TGTGCCAGCAGCTTAGGAGGGCTATCGACTGAAGCTTTCTTT.

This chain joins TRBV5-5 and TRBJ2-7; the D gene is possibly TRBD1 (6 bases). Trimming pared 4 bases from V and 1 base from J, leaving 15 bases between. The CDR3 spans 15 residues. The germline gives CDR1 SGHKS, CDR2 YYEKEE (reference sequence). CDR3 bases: TGTGCCAGCAGCCGGAACAGGGATTTTTCCTACGAGCAGTACTTC. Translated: CASSRNRDFSYEQYF.

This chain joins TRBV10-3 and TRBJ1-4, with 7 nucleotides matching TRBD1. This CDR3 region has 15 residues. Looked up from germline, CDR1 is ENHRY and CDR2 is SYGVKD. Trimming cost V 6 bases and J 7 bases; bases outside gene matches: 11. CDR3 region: CAISAQGVFGEKLFF. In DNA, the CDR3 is TGTGCCATCAGCGCCCAGGGGGTATTCGGTGAAAAACTGTTTTTT.

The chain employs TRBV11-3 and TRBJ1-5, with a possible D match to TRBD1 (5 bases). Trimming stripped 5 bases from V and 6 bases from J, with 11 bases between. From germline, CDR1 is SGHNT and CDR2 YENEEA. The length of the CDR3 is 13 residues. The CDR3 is CASSQGFGQPQHF. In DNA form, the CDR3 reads TGTGCCAGCAGCCAGGGATTTGGTCAGCCCCAGCATTTT. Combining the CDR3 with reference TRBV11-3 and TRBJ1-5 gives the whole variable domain EAGVVQSPRYKIIEKKQPVAFWCNPISGHNTLYWYLQNLGQGPELLIRYENEEAVDDSQLPKDRFSAERLKGVDSTLKIQPAELGDSAVYLCASSQGFGQPQHFGDGTRLSIL.

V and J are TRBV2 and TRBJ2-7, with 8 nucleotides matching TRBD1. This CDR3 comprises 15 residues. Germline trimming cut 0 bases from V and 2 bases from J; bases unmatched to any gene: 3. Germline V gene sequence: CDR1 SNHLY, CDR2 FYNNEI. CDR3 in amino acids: CASSEAQGAAYEQYF. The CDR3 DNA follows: TGTGCCAGCAGTGAAGCTCAGGGGGCTGCCTACGAGCAGTACTTC.

DNA for the CDR3: TGCAGCGTTGGAGCAGAGGGCAATCAGCCCCAGCATTTT. Translation gives CSVGAEGNQPQHF. This chain joins TRBV29-1 and TRBJ1-5; D not certain. CDR3 length: 13 residues. V was shortened by 4 bases and J by 2 bases, with 9 bases between the two germline ends. Germline V gene lookup returns CDR1 SQVTM and CDR2 ANQGSEA.

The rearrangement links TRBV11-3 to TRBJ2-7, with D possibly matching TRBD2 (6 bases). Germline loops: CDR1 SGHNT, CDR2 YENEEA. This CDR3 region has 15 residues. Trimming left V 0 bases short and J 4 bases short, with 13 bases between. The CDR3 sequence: CASSLDGGRSYEQYF. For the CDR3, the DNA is TGTGCCAGCAGCTTAGATGGAGGGAGAAGTTACGAGCAGTACTTC.

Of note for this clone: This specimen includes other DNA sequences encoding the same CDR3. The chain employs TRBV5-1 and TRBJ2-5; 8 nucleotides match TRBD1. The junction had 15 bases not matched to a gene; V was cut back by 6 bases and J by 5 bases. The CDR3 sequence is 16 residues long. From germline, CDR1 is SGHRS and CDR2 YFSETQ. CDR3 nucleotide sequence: TGCGCCAGCACAGATCGGAACGGACAGGGAGTGGAGACCCAGTACTTC. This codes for CASTDRNGQGVETQYF.

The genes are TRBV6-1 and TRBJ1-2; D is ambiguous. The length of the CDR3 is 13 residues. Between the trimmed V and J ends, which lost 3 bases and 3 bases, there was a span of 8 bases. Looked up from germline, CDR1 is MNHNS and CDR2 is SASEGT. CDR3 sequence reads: CASSEQVDYGYTF. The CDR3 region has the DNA TGTGCCAGCAGTGAGCAGGTGGACTATGGCTACACCTTC.

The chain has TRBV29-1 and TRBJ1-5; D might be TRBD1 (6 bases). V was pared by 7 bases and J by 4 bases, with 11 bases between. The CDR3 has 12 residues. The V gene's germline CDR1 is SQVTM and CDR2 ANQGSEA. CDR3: CSAGTPNQPQHF. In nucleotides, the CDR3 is TGCAGCGCCGGGACACCAAATCAGCCCCAGCATTTT.

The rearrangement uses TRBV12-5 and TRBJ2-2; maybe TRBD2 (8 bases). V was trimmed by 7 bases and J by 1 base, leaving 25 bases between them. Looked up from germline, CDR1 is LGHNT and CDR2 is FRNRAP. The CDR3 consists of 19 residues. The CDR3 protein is CASATRGGGRTWNTGELFF. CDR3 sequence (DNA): TGTGCTAGTGCCACCAGAGGGGGCGGGAGGACTTGGAACACCGGGGAGCTGTTTTTT.

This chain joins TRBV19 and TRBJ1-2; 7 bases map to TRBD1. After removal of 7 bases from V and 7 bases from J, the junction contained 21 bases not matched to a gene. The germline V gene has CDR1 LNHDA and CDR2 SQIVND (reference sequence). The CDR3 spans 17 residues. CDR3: CASIATAGGSVLRGYTF. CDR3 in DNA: TGTGCCAGTATCGCCACAGCAGGGGGATCGGTCCTCCGTGGCTACACCTTC.

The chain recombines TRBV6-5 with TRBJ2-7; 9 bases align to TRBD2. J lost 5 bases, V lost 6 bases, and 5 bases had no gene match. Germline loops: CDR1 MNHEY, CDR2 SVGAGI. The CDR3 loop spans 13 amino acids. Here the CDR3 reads CASRFSGSHEQYF. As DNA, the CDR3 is TGTGCCAGCAGATTTAGCGGGAGCCACGAGCAGTACTTC.

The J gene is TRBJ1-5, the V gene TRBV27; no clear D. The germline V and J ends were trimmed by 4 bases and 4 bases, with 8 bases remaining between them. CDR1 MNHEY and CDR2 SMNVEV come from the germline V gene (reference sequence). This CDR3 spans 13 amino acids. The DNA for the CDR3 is TGTGCCAGCAGTTCAAGGGAGAATCAGCCCCAGCATTTT. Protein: CASSSRENQPQHF.

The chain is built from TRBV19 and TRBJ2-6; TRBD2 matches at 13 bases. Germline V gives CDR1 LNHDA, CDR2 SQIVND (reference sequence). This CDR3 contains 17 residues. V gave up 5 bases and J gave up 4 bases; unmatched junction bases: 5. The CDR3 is CASSSLAGGPGANVLTF. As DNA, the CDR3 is TGTGCCAGTAGTTCACTAGCGGGGGGGCCCGGGGCCAACGTCCTGACTTTC.

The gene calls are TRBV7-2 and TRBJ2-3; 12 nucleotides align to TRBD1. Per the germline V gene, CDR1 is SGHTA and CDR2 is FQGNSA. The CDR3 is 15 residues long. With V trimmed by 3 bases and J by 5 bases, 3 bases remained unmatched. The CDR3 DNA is TGTGCCAGCAGCTTCGGGACAGGGGGCGGAGATACGCAGTATTTT. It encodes CASSFGTGGGDTQYF.

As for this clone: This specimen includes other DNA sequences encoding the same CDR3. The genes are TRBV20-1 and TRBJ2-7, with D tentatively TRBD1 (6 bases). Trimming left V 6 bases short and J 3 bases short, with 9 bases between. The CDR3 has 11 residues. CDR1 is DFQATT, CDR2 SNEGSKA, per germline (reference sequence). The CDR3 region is CSALDSYEQYF. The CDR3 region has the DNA TGCAGTGCGCTGGACAGCTACGAGCAGTACTTC.

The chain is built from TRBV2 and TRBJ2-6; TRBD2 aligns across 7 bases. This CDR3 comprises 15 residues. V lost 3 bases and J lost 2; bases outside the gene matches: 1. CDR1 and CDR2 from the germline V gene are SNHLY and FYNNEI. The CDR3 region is CASSERGTGANVLTF. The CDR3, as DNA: TGTGCCAGCAGTGAGCGGGGGACTGGGGCCAACGTCCTGACTTTC.

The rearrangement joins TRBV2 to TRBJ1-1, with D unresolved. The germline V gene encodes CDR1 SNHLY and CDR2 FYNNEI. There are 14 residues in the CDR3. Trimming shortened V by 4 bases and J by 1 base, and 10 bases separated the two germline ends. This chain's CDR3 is CASSGGPTNTEAFF. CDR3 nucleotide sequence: TGTGCCAGCAGTGGTGGGCCCACGAACACTGAAGCTTTCTTT.

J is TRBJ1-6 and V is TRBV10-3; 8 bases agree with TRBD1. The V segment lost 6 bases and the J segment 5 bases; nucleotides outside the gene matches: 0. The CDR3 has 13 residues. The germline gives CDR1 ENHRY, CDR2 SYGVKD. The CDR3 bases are TGTGCCATCAGGGACAGGGATAATTCACCCCTCCACTTT. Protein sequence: CAIRDRDNSPLHF.

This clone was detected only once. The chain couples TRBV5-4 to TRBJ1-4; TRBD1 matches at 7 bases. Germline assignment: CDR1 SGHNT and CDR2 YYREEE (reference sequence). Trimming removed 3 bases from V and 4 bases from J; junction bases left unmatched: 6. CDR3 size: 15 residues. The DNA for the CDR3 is TGTGCCAGCAGCTCAGGGGGAGGAGTTAATGAAAAACTGTTTTTT. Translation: CASSSGGGVNEKLFF.

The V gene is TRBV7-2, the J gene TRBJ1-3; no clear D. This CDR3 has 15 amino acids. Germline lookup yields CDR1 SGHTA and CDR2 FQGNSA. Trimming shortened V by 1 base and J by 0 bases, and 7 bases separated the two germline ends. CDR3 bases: TGTGCCAGCAGCTTAGACGGGAGCTCTGGAAACACCATATATTTT. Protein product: CASSLDGSSGNTIYF. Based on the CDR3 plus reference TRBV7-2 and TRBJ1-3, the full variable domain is GAGVSQSPSNKVTEKGKDVELRCDPISGHTALYWYRQSLGQGLEFLIYFQGNSAPDKSGLPSDRFSAERTGGSVSTLTIQRTQQEDSAVYLCASSLDGSSGNTIYFGEGSWLTVV.